The clone carrying this TCR beta chain occurred a few times. Its antigen is still unknown. The sample belongs to a study of identical twins. Study-level points and caveats: A cross-sectional statistical analysis, not follow-up of the same donors, supported the conclusions. In beta out-of-frame sequences, the excess sharing between twins was weaker.

All donors were healthy Caucasians. Template switching created a universal primer site, and the cDNA included unique molecular identifiers. MiXCR was run by TCRdb on the 5' RACE reads, yielding one entry per CDR3 protein. This sample has 350,000 to 450,000 distinct CDR3 sequences, with roughly 18% found just once. The CDR3 is made up of 15 amino acids. Trimming cost V 5 bases and J 2 bases, with 13 bases left between them. Germline V gene data show CDR1 as MNHEY and CDR2 as SMNVEV (reference sequence). The chain joins TRBV27 to TRBJ1-5; D not resolved. This sequence was found in a man aged 45-60 years in good health. The sample comprised naive T cells sorted from blood. CDR3 bases: TGTGCCAGCAGTCCCCGACCTGGGGGCAATCAGCCCCAGCATTTT. Protein product: CASSPRPGGNQPQHF.